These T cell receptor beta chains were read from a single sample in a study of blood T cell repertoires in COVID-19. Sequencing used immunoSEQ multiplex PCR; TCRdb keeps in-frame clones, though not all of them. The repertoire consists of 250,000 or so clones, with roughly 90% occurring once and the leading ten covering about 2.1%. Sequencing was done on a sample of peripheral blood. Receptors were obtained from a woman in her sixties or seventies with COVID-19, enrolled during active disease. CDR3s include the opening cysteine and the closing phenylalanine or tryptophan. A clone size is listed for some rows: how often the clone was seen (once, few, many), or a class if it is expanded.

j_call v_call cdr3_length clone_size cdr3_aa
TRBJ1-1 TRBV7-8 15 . CASSFDSRMNTEAFF
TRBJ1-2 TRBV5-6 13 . CASSLDRGDGYTF
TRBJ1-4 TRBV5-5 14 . CASSRGAANEKLFF
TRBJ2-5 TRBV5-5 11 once CASTRGETQYF
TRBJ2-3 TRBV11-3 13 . CASSPRPGDTQYF
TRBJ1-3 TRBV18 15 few CASSPKTGAGNTIYF
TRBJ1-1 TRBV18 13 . CASSPWGQAEAFF
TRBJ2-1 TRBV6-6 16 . CASSSLGLAAIHEQFF
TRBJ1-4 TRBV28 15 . CASRGHLGENEKLFF
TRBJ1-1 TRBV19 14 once CASSWDRMNTEAFF
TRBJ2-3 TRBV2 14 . CASARDFRTDTQYF
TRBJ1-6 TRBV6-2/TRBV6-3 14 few CASSYTGSGSPLHF
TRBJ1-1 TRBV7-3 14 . CASSPGTGGTEAFF
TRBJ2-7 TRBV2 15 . CASSEDPGTGDEQYF
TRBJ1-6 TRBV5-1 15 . CASSGGTGDNSPLHF
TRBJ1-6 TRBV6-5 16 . CASSYARTGTGGPLHF
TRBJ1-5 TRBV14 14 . CASSPTGVNQPQHF
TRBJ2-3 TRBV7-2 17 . CASSLMTSGWSGDTQYF
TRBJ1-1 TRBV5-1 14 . CASSPRPYSEGAFF
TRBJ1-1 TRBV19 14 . CASRAGQLNTEAFF
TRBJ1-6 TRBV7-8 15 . CASSFTGTYNSPLHF
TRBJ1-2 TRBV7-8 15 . CASRRRGQGLGGYTF
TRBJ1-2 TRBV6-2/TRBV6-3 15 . CASSWSDRGLGGYTF
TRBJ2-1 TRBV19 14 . CASSWGQSYNEQFF
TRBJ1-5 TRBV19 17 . CASSTGHLGYSNQPQHF
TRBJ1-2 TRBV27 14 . CASSFVPGGNGYTF
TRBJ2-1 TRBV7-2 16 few CASSERGGGSYNEQFF
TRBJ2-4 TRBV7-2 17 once CASSTDRFDIAKNIQYF
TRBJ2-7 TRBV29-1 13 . CSVGAGTGVEQYF
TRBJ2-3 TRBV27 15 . CASSGTSGGTDTQYF